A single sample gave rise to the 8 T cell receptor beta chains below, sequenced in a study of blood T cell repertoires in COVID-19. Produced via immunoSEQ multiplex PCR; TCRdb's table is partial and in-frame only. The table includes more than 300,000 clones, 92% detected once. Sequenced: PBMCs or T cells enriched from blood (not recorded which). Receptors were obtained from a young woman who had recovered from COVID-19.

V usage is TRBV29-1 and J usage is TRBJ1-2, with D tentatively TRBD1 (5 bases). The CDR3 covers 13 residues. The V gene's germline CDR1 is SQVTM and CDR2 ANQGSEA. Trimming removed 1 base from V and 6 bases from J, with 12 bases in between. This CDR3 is CSVEGGASDGYTF. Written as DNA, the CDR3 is TGCAGCGTTGAAGGGGGCGCGTCGGATGGCTACACCTTC.

CDR3 coding DNA: TGTGCCAGTAGTATTCTAGGGGGCGCGTCGAACTATGGCTACACCTTC. This gives the protein CASSILGGASNYGYTF. J is TRBJ1-2 and V is TRBV19; 7 bases are shared with TRBD1. V gave up 3 bases and J gave up 2 bases; unmatched junction bases: 9. Per germline, CDR1 LNHDA and CDR2 SQIVND (reference sequence). CDR3 length equals 16 residues.

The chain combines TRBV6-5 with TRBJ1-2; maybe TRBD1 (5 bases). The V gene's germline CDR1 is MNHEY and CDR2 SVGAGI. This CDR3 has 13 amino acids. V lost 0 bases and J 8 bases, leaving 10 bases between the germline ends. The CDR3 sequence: CASSYSPKGGYTF. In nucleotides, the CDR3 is TGTGCCAGCAGTTACTCACCGAAGGGGGGCTACACCTTC.

The CDR3 region has the DNA TGTGCCAGCAGTTTATCCCAGGGGGCGGGGTACACCTTC. It translates to CASSLSQGAGYTF. The chain has TRBV28 and TRBJ1-2; 8 nucleotides line up with TRBD1. The CDR3 loop spans 13 amino acids. The V gene end was trimmed by 1 base and the J gene end by 11 bases; junction bases not matched to a gene: 6. The germline CDR1 and CDR2 sequences are MDHEN and SYDVKM.

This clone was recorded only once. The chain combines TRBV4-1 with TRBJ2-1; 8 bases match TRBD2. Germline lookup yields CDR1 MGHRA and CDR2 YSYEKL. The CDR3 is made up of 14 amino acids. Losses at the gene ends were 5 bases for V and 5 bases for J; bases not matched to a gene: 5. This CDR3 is CASSRLAYHNEQFF. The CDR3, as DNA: TGCGCCAGCAGCAGACTAGCGTACCACAATGAGCAGTTCTTC.

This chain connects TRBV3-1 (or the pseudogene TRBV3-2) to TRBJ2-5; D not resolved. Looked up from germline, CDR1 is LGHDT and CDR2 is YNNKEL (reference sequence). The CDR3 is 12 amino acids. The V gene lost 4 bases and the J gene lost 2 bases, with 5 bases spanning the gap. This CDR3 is CASSLMQETQYF. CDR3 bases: TGTGCCAGCAGCCTCATGCAAGAGACCCAGTACTTC.

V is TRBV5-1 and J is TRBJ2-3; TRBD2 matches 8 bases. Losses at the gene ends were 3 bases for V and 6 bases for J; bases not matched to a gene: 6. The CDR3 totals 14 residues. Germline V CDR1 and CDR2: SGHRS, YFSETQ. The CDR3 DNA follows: TGCGCCAGCAGCTCCATGACTAGCGTGGATACGCAGTATTTT. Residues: CASSSMTSVDTQYF.

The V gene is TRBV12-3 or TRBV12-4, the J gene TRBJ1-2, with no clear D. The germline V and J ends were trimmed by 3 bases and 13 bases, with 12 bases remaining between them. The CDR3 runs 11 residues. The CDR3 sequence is CASSLGPSRTF. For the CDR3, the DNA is TGTGCCAGCAGTTTGGGCCCCTCCCGCACCTTC.